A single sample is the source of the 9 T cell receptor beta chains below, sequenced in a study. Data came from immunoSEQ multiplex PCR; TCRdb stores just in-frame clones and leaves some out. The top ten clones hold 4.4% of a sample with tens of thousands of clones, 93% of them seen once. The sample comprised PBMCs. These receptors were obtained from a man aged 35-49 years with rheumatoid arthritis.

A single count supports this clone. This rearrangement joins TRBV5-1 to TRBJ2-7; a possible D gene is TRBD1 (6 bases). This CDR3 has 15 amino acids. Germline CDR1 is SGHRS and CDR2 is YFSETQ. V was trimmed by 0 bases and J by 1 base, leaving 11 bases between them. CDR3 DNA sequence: TGCGCCAGCAGCTTGGCCCCAGGACAGTCCTACGAGCAGTACTTC. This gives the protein CASSLAPGQSYEQYF.

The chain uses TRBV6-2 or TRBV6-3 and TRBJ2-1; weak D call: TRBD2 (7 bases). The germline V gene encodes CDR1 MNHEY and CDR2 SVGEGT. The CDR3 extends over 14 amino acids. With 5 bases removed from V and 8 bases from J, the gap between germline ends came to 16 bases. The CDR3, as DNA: TGTGCCAGCAGTCTTGCGGGGGCTTTTTATGAGCAGTTCTTC. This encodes CASSLAGAFYEQFF.

CDR3 DNA: TGTGCCAGCAGCTTACAGGGGGCAGGCACTGAAGCTTTCTTT. Translating gives CASSLQGAGTEAFF. V gene TRBV7-9 combines with J gene TRBJ1-1; 8 bases align to TRBD1. CDR1 and CDR2 (germline): SEHNR, FQNEAQ (reference sequence). The V and J ends lost 2 bases and 4 bases, in that order; junction bases with no gene match: 3. The CDR3 sequence is 14 residues long. Drawing the rest from reference TRBV7-9 and TRBJ1-1, the complete variable domain is DTGVSQNPRHKITKRGQNVTFRCDPISEHNRLYWYRQTLGQGPEFLTYFQNEAQLEKSRLLSDRFSAERPKGSFSTLEIQRTEQGDSAMYLCASSLQGAGTEAFFGQGTRLTVV.

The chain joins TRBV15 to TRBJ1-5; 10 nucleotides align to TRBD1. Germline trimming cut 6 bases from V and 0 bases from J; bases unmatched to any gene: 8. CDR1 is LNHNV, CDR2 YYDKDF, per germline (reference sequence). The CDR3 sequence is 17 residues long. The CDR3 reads CATSRTGGGYSNQPQHF. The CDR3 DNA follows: TGTGCCACCAGTCGGACAGGGGGGGGTTATAGCAATCAGCCCCAGCATTTT. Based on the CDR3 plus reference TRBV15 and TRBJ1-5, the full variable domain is DAMVIQNPRYQVTQFGKPVTLSCSQTLNHNVMYWYQQKSSQAPKLLFHYYDKDFNNEADTPDNFQSRRPNTSFCFLDIRSPGLGDTAMYLCATSRTGGGYSNQPQHFGDGTRLSIL.

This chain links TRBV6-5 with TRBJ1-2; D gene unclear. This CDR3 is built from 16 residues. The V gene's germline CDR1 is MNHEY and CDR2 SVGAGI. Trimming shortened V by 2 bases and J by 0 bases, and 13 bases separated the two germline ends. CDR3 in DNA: TGTGCCAGCAGTTACGGCCCGGGCAGCCCTAACTATGGCTACACCTTC. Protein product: CASSYGPGSPNYGYTF.

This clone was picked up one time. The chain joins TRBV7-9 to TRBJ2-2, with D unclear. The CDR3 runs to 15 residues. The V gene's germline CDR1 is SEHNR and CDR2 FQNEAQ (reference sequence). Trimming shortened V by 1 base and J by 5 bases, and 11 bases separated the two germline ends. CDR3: CASSLVLSSTGELFF. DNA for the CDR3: TGTGCCAGCAGCTTAGTTCTGAGCAGTACCGGGGAGCTGTTTTTT.

The CDR3 nucleotides are TGTGCCACCAGCAGAGAGCTAGCGGGGGGGCAGGATACGCAGTATTTT. This gives the protein CATSRELAGGQDTQYF. The gene calls are TRBV15 and TRBJ2-3; 12 nucleotides agree with TRBD2. J was trimmed by 6 bases and V by 0 bases; bases with no gene match: 4. The CDR3 sequence is 16 residues long. CDR1 is LNHNV, CDR2 YYDKDF, per germline (reference sequence).

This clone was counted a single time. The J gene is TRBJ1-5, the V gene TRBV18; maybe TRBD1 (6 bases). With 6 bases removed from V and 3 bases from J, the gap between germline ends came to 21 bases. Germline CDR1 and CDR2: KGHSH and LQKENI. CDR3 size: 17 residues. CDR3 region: CASSTTDYRTANQPQHF. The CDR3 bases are TGTGCCAGCTCTACCACGGACTACAGGACAGCCAATCAGCCCCAGCATTTT.

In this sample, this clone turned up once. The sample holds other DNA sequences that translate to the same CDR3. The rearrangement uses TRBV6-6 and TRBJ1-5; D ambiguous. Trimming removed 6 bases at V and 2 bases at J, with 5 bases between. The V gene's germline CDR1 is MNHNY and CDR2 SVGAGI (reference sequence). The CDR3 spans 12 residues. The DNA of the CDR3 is TGTGCCAGCAGGGAGGGCAATCAGCCCCAGCATTTT. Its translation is CASREGNQPQHF.